These 23 T cell receptor beta chains originate from one sample sequenced in a study of early T cells in non-severe SARS-CoV-2 infection. TCRdb re-analysed the 5' RACE reads in MiXCR, keeping a single row per CDR3 protein. The sample contains 100,000 to 150,000 distinct CDR3 sequences, 15% of which appear only once. The sample was whole blood. The receptors originated from an adult who was a healthcare worker with PCR-confirmed SARS-CoV-2 infection or an uninfected control (not recorded which).

This clonotype showed up just a few times. This CDR3 is CASSPTLSLGTDTQYF. CDR3 DNA: TGTGCCAGCTCACCAACCCTATCTCTGGGGACAGATACGCAGTATTTT. This chain uses TRBV18 with TRBJ2-3; D call uncertain. This CDR3 is 16 amino acids long. From germline, CDR1 is KGHSH and CDR2 LQKENI. Trimming took off 2 bases at V and 3 bases at J, with 15 bases between the two ends.

There are a few counts of this clonotype. The chain recombines TRBV7-9 with TRBJ2-7, with 10 positions matching TRBD1. Germline V gives CDR1 SEHNR, CDR2 FQNEAQ (reference sequence). This CDR3 is built from 14 residues. Germline trimming cut 5 bases from V and 7 bases from J; bases unmatched to any gene: 8. CDR3 loop: CASSADRGLGEQYF. The CDR3 DNA is TGTGCCAGCAGCGCCGACAGGGGGCTAGGTGAGCAGTACTTC.

This clonotype occurred a few times. V gene TRBV5-1 combines with J gene TRBJ2-2, with a possible D match to TRBD1 (7 bases). Germline loops: CDR1 SGHRS, CDR2 YFSETQ. Trimming took 4 bases from V and 4 from J, leaving 23 bases between them. The CDR3 is 18 residues long. The CDR3: CASSLRRATGETTGELFF. The CDR3 DNA sequence: TGCGCCAGCAGCCTACGGAGGGCAACAGGGGAAACCACCGGGGAGCTGTTTTTT.

The chain employs TRBV25-1 and TRBJ2-3; D perhaps matches TRBD2 (5 bases). CDR3 length equals 13 residues. Trimming left V 4 bases short and J 4 bases short, with 9 bases between. In germline, CDR1 is MGHDK, CDR2 SYGVNS. The chain's CDR3 is CASSVPGADTQYF. CDR3 DNA: TGTGCCAGCAGTGTTCCCGGGGCAGATACGCAGTATTTT.

This clonotype occurred a few times. The chain carries TRBV2 and TRBJ2-5; no definite D call. Between the trimmed V and J ends, which lost 5 bases and 5 bases, there was a span of 3 bases. There are 10 residues in the CDR3. Germline lookup yields CDR1 SNHLY and CDR2 FYNNEI. The chain's CDR3 is CASSRETQYF. The CDR3 nucleotides read TGTGCCAGCAGTCGGGAGACCCAGTACTTC.

This clonotype showed up just a few times. The chain recombines TRBV6-2 or TRBV6-3 with TRBJ1-5; no clear D gene. Germline assignment: CDR1 MNHEY and CDR2 SVGEGT. Trimming took off 5 bases at V and 0 bases at J, with 11 bases between the two ends. The length of the CDR3 is 15 residues. The chain's CDR3 is CASSLQLNSNQPQHF. CDR3 nucleotides: TGTGCCAGCAGTCTACAGCTGAATAGCAATCAGCCCCAGCATTTT.

The V and J genes are TRBV20-1 and TRBJ2-7; unclear D gene. V was shortened by 0 bases and J by 4 bases, with 13 bases between the two germline ends. From germline, CDR1 is DFQATT and CDR2 SNEGSKA (reference sequence). The CDR3 sequence is 14 residues long. CDR3 sequence (DNA): TGCAGTGCTAGAGAGACCGGACCCCTTTACGAGCAGTACTTC. Encoded protein: CSARETGPLYEQYF.

The chain uses TRBV27 and TRBJ2-5, with TRBD2 identical over 13 bases. J was trimmed by 2 bases and V by 11 bases; bases with no gene match: 8. This CDR3 has 15 amino acids. CDR1 is MNHEY, CDR2 SMNVEV, per germline (reference sequence). CDR3 sequence: CASGLAGALQETQYF. The DNA for the CDR3 is TGTGCCTCTGGACTAGCGGGGGCCCTTCAAGAGACCCAGTACTTC.

This clonotype appeared many times. The rearrangement uses TRBV6-5 and TRBJ1-1, with TRBD1 as a possible D gene (5 bases). This CDR3 has 12 residues. The germline V gene encodes CDR1 MNHEY and CDR2 SVGAGI. Trimming left V 5 bases short and J 8 bases short, with 12 bases between. The CDR3 DNA reads TGTGCCAGCAGTCGGGGGAAGGGGGAAGCTTTCTTT. Translating gives CASSRGKGEAFF.

This chain uses TRBV12-3 or TRBV12-4 with TRBJ2-5; maybe TRBD2 (7 bases). The V end lost 2 bases, the J end lost 4 bases, and 14 bases lay between the germline ends. The CDR3 runs to 15 residues. This chain's CDR3 is CASSLMGGGAETQYF. The CDR3 DNA follows: TGTGCCAGCAGTTTAATGGGGGGGGGCGCAGAGACCCAGTACTTC.

This clonotype was picked up a small number of times. J is TRBJ2-5 and V is TRBV4-1; TRBD2 is a possible D gene (5 bases). The ends were cut back, 5 bases at V and 0 bases at J, with 10 bases in the middle. Looked up from germline, CDR1 is MGHRA and CDR2 is YSYEKL. This CDR3 is 14 amino acids long. CDR3 sequence reads: CASSLTGYQETQYF. The CDR3 region has the DNA TGCGCCAGCAGCTTGACGGGGTACCAAGAGACCCAGTACTTC.

The sample holds a few counts of this clonotype. CDR3 sequence reads: CASSLATGATGELFF. DNA of the CDR3: TGTGCCAGCAGCTTAGCCACGGGGGCCACCGGGGAGCTGTTTTTT. J is TRBJ2-2 and V is TRBV7-8; D may match TRBD1 or TRBD2 (6 bases each). Germline CDR1 reads SGHVS; CDR2 reads FQNEAQ. The CDR3 loop spans 15 amino acids. V lost 0 bases and J lost 4, with 9 bases in between.

This clonotype was observed many times. CDR3 protein: CASVSLAGGEQFF. The CDR3 DNA follows: TGTGCCAGCGTTAGCCTAGCGGGGGGTGAGCAGTTCTTC. This chain joins TRBV2 and TRBJ2-1; 11 nucleotides match TRBD2. CDR1 and CDR2 from the germline V gene are SNHLY and FYNNEI. Trimming cost V 8 bases and J 9 bases; bases outside gene matches: 6. CDR3 length: 13 amino acids.

The chain uses TRBV5-4 and TRBJ1-2; the D is unclear. From germline, CDR1 is SGHNT and CDR2 YYREEE (reference sequence). The germline V and J ends were trimmed by 4 bases and 4 bases, with 17 bases remaining between them. The CDR3 has 15 residues. CDR3 protein: CASSPGARDGYGYTF. The CDR3 nucleotides read TGTGCCAGCAGCCCGGGAGCAAGAGACGGCTATGGCTACACCTTC.

This clonotype showed up just a few times. The CDR3 is CASSSGTPRTYEQYF. CDR3 nucleotide sequence: TGCGCCAGCAGCTCCGGGACCCCGCGTACCTACGAGCAGTACTTC. V gene TRBV5-1 combines with J gene TRBJ2-7; D possibly uses TRBD1 or TRBD2 (5 bases each). The CDR3 runs to 15 residues. Trimming removed 3 bases from V and 2 bases from J, with 15 bases in between. Germline CDR1 and CDR2: SGHRS and YFSETQ.

The chain joins TRBV27 to TRBJ2-1; D is unresolved. This CDR3 has 13 amino acids. Germline CDR1 reads MNHEY; CDR2 reads SMNVEV (reference sequence). Trimming pared 3 bases from V and 9 bases from J, leaving 12 bases between. Written as DNA, the CDR3 is TGTGCCAGCAGTTTGAGGAACCAGGTTGAGCAGTTCTTC. Amino acid sequence: CASSLRNQVEQFF.

The J gene is TRBJ2-2, the V gene TRBV6-5; D is perhaps TRBD1 (6 bases). The CDR3 sequence is 14 residues long. The germline gives CDR1 MNHEY, CDR2 SVGAGI. Deletions cut 0 bases from V and 7 bases from J, with 9 bases between. The CDR3 loop reads CASSYSRGHGELFF. CDR3 nucleotide sequence: TGTGCCAGCAGTTACTCTAGGGGACACGGGGAGCTGTTTTTT.

V usage is TRBV30 and J usage is TRBJ1-6; TRBD1 matches 10 bases. V shed 2 bases, J shed 7 bases, and the junction held 8 bases outside the gene matches. The CDR3 spans 16 residues. CDR1 is GTSNPN and CDR2 is SVGIG in the germline V gene (reference sequence). The DNA of the CDR3 is TGTGCCTGGAGTAACCTCGGGACAGGGGCCAATTCACCCCTCCACTTT. Encoded protein: CAWSNLGTGANSPLHF. The full variable domain, its missing parts supplied by reference TRBV30 and TRBJ1-6, is SQTIHQWPATLVQPVGSPLSLECTVEGTSNPNLYWYRQAAGRGLQLLFYSVGIGQISSEVPQNLSASRPQDRQFILSSKKLLLSDSGFYLCAWSNLGTGANSPLHFGNGTRLTVT.

The V gene is TRBV7-2, the J gene TRBJ1-2; TRBD1 might be the D (6 bases). The germline V and J ends were trimmed by 4 bases and 2 bases, with 14 bases remaining between them. CDR1 and CDR2 from the germline V gene are SGHTA and FQGNSA. CDR3 size: 15 residues. This CDR3 reads CASSSRQVYNYGYTF. CDR3 coding DNA: TGTGCCAGCAGCTCCAGACAGGTTTACAACTATGGCTACACCTTC. Full variable domain (missing parts from reference TRBV7-2 and TRBJ1-2): GAGVSQSPSNKVTEKGKDVELRCDPISGHTALYWYRQSLGQGLEFLIYFQGNSAPDKSGLPSDRFSAERTGGSVSTLTIQRTQQEDSAVYLCASSSRQVYNYGYTFGSGTRLTVV.

In this sample, this clonotype turned up a few times. The genes are TRBV6-1 and TRBJ2-5; D not resolved. CDR1 MNHNS and CDR2 SASEGT come from the germline V gene. This CDR3 is 11 amino acids long. The V end was cut by 2 bases, the J end by 5 bases, with 3 bases between. CDR3 amino acids: CASSEWETQYF. The CDR3 DNA reads TGTGCCAGCAGTGAATGGGAGACCCAGTACTTC.

The chain is built from TRBV14 and TRBJ1-3, with D possibly matching TRBD1 (5 bases). Germline V gene sequence: CDR1 SGHDN, CDR2 FVKESK. The CDR3 length is 14 residues. Trimming removed 3 bases at V and 1 base at J, with 7 bases between. CDR3 residues: CASSQGVSGNTIYF. Here the CDR3 DNA reads TGTGCCAGCAGCCAGGGGGTATCTGGAAACACCATATATTTT.

Worth noting for this clonotype: No DNA is shown, since the ends of the CDR3 on it are uncertain; the CDR3 is the one TCRdb lists. V gene TRBV29-1 combines with J gene TRBJ1-2; TRBD1 is taken as the D call from the table, unchecked against the DNA. Germline lookup yields CDR1 SQVTM and CDR2 ANQGSEA. The CDR3 length equals 8 residues, ends included. CDR3: CSVASGIF.

This clonotype was detected many times. The chain recombines TRBV2 with TRBJ1-6, with 10 bases fitting TRBD1. V lost 9 bases, J lost 5 bases, and 4 bases stayed unmatched. The CDR3 is 14 amino acids. The V gene's germline CDR1 is SNHLY and CDR2 FYNNEI. CDR3 sequence: CASLGQGNNSPLHF. CDR3 nucleotide sequence: TGTGCCAGTCTGGGACAGGGGAATAATTCACCCCTCCACTTT.